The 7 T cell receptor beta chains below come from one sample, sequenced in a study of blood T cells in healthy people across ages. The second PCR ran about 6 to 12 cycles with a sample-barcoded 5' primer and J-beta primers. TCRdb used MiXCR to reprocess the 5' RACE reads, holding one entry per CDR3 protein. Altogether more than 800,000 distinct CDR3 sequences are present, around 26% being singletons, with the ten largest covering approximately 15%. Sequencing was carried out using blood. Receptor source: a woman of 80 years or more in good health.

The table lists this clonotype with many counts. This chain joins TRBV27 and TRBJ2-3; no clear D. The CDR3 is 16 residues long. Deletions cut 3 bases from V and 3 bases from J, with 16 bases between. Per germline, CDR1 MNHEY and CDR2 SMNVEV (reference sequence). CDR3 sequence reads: CASSFLGQRFTDTQYF. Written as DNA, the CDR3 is TGTGCCAGCAGTTTCCTTGGTCAGCGCTTTACAGATACGCAGTATTTT.

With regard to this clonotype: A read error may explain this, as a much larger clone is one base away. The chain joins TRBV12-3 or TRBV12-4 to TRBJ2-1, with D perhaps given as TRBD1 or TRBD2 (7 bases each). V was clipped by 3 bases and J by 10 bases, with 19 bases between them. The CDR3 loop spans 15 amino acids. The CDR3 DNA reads TGTGCCAGCAGTTTTTCTCAGGGGGGGACCTACGAGCAGTTCTTC. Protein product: CASSFSQGGTYEQFF.

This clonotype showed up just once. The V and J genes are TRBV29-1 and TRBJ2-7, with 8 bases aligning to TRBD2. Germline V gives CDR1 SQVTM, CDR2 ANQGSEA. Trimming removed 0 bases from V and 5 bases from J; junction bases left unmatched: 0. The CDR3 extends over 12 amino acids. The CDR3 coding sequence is TGCAGCGTTGAAGACGGGGGGGACGAGCAGTACTTC. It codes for CSVEDGGDEQYF.

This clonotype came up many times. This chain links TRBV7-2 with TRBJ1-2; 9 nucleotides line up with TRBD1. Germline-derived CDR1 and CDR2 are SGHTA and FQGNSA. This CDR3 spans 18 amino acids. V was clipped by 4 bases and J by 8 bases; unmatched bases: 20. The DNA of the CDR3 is TGTGCCAGCAGCTCCACCCGGGGGGCGGACAGGGGCCCAGAGGGCTACACCTTC. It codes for CASSSTRGADRGPEGYTF.

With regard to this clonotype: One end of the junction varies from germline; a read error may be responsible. The CDR3, as DNA: TGTGCCAGCAGCTTGGCAGGCGGGGGGGCCAATGAGCAGTTTTTC. Residues: CASSLAGGGANEQFF. The genes are TRBV7-9 and TRBJ2-1, with TRBD2 identical over 9 bases. Per germline, CDR1 SEHNR and CDR2 FQNEAQ (reference sequence). The CDR3 extends over 15 amino acids.

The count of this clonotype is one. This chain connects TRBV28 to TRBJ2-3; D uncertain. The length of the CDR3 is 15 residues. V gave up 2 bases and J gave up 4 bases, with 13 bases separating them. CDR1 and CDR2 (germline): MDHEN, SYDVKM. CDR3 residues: CASSLGKTPPDTQYF. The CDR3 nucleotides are TGTGCCAGCAGTTTAGGGAAGACCCCCCCAGATACGCAGTATTTT.

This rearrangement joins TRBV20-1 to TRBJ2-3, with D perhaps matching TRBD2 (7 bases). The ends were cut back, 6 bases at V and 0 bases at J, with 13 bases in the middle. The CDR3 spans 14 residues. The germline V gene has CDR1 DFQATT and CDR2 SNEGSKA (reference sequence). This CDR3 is CSARGAGSTDTQYF. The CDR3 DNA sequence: TGCAGTGCCCGGGGGGCCGGGAGCACAGATACGCAGTATTTT.